The T cell receptor (beta chain) described here comes from a study of identical twins. The CDR3 has 12 amino acids. V was pared by 5 bases and J by 13 bases, with 15 bases between. TCRdb processed the 5' RACE reads anew with MiXCR; each CDR3 protein has one entry. The data contain around 1.7 million distinct CDR3 sequences, more than 30% of them singletons. In every case, the donor was a healthy Caucasian. Sequenced input: cord blood. This receptor was taken from a newborn girl in good health. The chain couples TRBV12-3 or TRBV12-4 to TRBJ2-4; no reliable D call. The CDR3 bases are TGTGCCAGCAGTCCCCCCGGCAACGTGCAGTACTTC. This gives the protein CASSPPGNVQYF.